Listed here are 25 T cell receptor beta chains from one sample, sequenced in a study of control samples from healthy donors and cancer patients. Generated by immunoSEQ multiplex PCR, the TCRdb table keeps only in-frame clones and is missing some. The table includes about 140,000 clones, 91% detected once. The sequenced material came from blood. The receptors were sampled from a young man in good health.

The genes are TRBV21-1 and TRBJ1-4. TRBV21-1 is reported as a pseudogene. The CDR3 sequence is 11 residues long. CDR3 bases: TGTGCCAGCAGCGCTAATGAAAAACTGTTTTTT. This translates into CASSANEKLFF.

CDR3 nucleotides: TGCGCCAGCAGCTTGAGGTCGAGTTACTACGAGCAGTACTTC. The encoded protein is CASSLRSSYYEQYF. V usage is TRBV5-1 and J usage is TRBJ2-7; D is undetermined. The germline CDR1 and CDR2 sequences are SGHRS and YFSETQ. The V and J ends lost 1 base and 3 bases respectively, with 11 bases between them. The CDR3 is 14 residues long.

The J gene is TRBJ1-6, the V gene TRBV7-2; D call uncertain. V was shortened by 1 base and J by 3 bases, with 7 bases between the two germline ends. The length of the CDR3 is 15 residues. Per the germline V gene, CDR1 is SGHTA and CDR2 is FQGNSA. The CDR3 DNA reads as TGTGCCAGCAGCTTAGAAGAGTACTATAATTCACCCCTCCACTTT. Residues: CASSLEEYYNSPLHF.

The chain has TRBV19 and TRBJ2-7, with TRBD1 matching over 7 bases. The V gene's germline CDR1 is LNHDA and CDR2 SQIVND (reference sequence). J lost 3 bases, V lost 2 bases, and 4 bases had no gene match. This CDR3 contains 14 residues. The CDR3 reads CASSISGQVYEQYF. As DNA, the CDR3 is TGTGCCAGTAGTATAAGCGGACAGGTCTACGAGCAGTACTTC.

This chain joins TRBV28 and TRBJ1-3; 7 bases fit TRBD1. Germline-derived CDR1 and CDR2 are MDHEN and SYDVKM. Losses at the gene ends were 6 bases for V and 4 bases for J; bases not matched to a gene: 12. This CDR3 comprises 16 residues. CDR3 protein: CASRPNDRVLGNTIYF. DNA of the CDR3: TGTGCCAGCAGACCAAATGACAGGGTCCTCGGAAACACCATATATTTT.

CDR3 in amino acids: CASSPTVSGSGEQYF. The CDR3, as DNA: TGTGCCAGCAGTCCGACCGTCTCTGGCTCGGGCGAGCAGTACTTC. The rearrangement uses TRBV27 and TRBJ2-7, with unresolved D. The germline V and J ends were trimmed by 5 bases and 6 bases, with 20 bases remaining between them. The V gene's germline CDR1 is MNHEY and CDR2 SMNVEV (reference sequence). CDR3 length: 15 amino acids.

This chain joins TRBV9 and TRBJ2-7, with 7 bases that match TRBD1. The length of the CDR3 is 17 residues. V was pared by 1 base and J by 0 bases, with 10 bases of the junction left unmatched. In germline, CDR1 is SGDLS, CDR2 YYNGEE. The DNA for the CDR3 is TGTGCCAGCAGCGTAACGGAACAGGGGCCTAGCTCCTACGAGCAGTACTTC. It is translated as CASSVTEQGPSSYEQYF.

V gene TRBV2 combines with J gene TRBJ2-2; perhaps TRBD1 as D (6 bases). Trimming removed 4 bases from V and 5 bases from J, with 11 bases in between. This CDR3 region has 14 residues. Germline V gives CDR1 SNHLY, CDR2 FYNNEI. The CDR3 DNA reads TGTGCCAGCAGTGGGACAGTGGGAACCGGGGAGCTGTTTTTT. The encoded protein is CASSGTVGTGELFF.

The chain uses TRBV5-1 and TRBJ2-7, with D perhaps matching TRBD1 or TRBD2 (5 bases each). Trimming stripped 4 bases from V and 3 bases from J, with 14 bases between. The CDR3 loop spans 14 amino acids. In germline, CDR1 is SGHRS, CDR2 YFSETQ. For the CDR3, the DNA is TGCGCCAGCAGCCGGGGACGGACTTTCTACGAGCAGTACTTC. Translated, it gives CASSRGRTFYEQYF.

J is TRBJ1-6 and V is TRBV19, with a weak D call TRBD1 (6 bases). Germline V gene sequence: CDR1 LNHDA, CDR2 SQIVND (reference sequence). Trimming pared 2 bases from V and 7 bases from J, leaving 12 bases between. CDR3 length: 15 amino acids. The CDR3 region is CASSITQGMNSPLHF. The CDR3 DNA follows: TGTGCCAGTAGTATAACCCAGGGGATGAATTCACCCCTCCACTTT.

This clone was observed a handful of times. The chain couples TRBV7-6 to TRBJ2-3; D not certain. Germline V gives CDR1 SGHVS, CDR2 FNYEAQ. V was shortened by 3 bases and J by 2 bases, with 6 bases between the two germline ends. The CDR3 length is 13 residues. This CDR3 reads CASSFLATDTQYF. The CDR3 nucleotides are TGTGCCAGCAGCTTTTTGGCCACAGATACGCAGTATTTT.

The rearrangement joins TRBV2 to TRBJ2-7; 9 positions match TRBD2. The CDR3 contains 15 residues. Per the germline V gene, CDR1 is SNHLY and CDR2 is FYNNEI. The V segment lost 2 bases and the J segment 0 bases; nucleotides outside the gene matches: 2. CDR3: CASSESGGISYEQYF. The CDR3, as DNA: TGTGCCAGCAGTGAAAGCGGGGGGATCTCCTACGAGCAGTACTTC.

The chain couples TRBV6-5 to TRBJ2-7; 7 nucleotides match TRBD2. This CDR3 contains 14 residues. With 6 bases clipped from V and 2 bases from J, the junction kept 7 bases outside the gene matches. Germline CDR1 reads MNHEY; CDR2 reads SVGAGI. Here the CDR3 DNA reads TGTGCCAGCAGCCGAACTAGCGACGCCTACGAGCAGTACTTC. This encodes CASSRTSDAYEQYF.

The sample holds one count of this clone. The same CDR3 arises from other DNA sequences in this sample as well. The chain links TRBV19 to TRBJ1-1; D is unclear. The CDR3 has 12 amino acids. Germline V gives CDR1 LNHDA, CDR2 SQIVND (reference sequence). V lost 7 bases and J lost 1, with 7 bases in between. CDR3 nucleotide sequence: TGTGCCAGTAAGGTCGGGAACACTGAAGCTTTCTTT. Its protein is CASKVGNTEAFF. Drawing the rest from reference TRBV19 and TRBJ1-1, the complete variable domain is DGGITQSPKYLFRKEGQNVTLSCEQNLNHDAMYWYRQDPGQGLRLIYYSQIVNDFQKGDIAEGYSVSREKKESFPLTVTSAQKNPTAFYLCASKVGNTEAFFGQGTRLTVV.

The chain carries TRBV29-1 and TRBJ1-2, with TRBD1 matching over 9 bases. Losses at the gene ends were 5 bases for V and 0 bases for J; bases not matched to a gene: 7. The CDR3 is 15 residues long. From germline, CDR1 is SQVTM and CDR2 ANQGSEA. CDR3 DNA: TGCAGCGTTCCAGGGACAGGGACAGCTAACTATGGCTACACCTTC. This gives the protein CSVPGTGTANYGYTF.

This chain joins TRBV20-1 and TRBJ1-4, with unresolved D. Germline V CDR1 and CDR2: DFQATT, SNEGSKA (reference sequence). Trimming took 3 bases from V and 1 from J, leaving 12 bases between them. This CDR3 spans 15 amino acids. CDR3 protein: CSASSQIITNEKLFF. CDR3 nucleotide sequence: TGCAGTGCTAGTTCCCAGATCATAACTAATGAAAAACTGTTTTTT.

This chain connects TRBV27 to TRBJ2-2; D remains ambiguous. Trimming shortened V by 5 bases and J by 2 bases, and 6 bases separated the two germline ends. This CDR3 region has 13 residues. Germline assignment: CDR1 MNHEY and CDR2 SMNVEV (reference sequence). CDR3 sequence: CASSPLNTGELFF. Here the CDR3 DNA reads TGTGCCAGCAGTCCGCTAAACACCGGGGAGCTGTTTTTT.

The J gene is TRBJ1-1, the V gene TRBV3-1 (or the pseudogene TRBV3-2), with D possibly TRBD1 on 5 matching bases. V was pared by 1 base and J by 10 bases, with 10 bases between. Germline V gene data show CDR1 as LGHDT and CDR2 as YNNKEL (reference sequence). The CDR3 totals 12 residues. The CDR3 loop reads CASSQGDSRAFF. CDR3 nucleotides: TGTGCCAGCAGCCAAGGAGACAGTAGAGCTTTCTTT.

In this sample, this clone turned up once. The J gene is TRBJ1-4, the V gene TRBV10-1, with TRBD1 as a possible D gene (6 bases). Germline-derived CDR1 and CDR2 are WNHNN and SYGVQD (reference sequence). The CDR3 spans 13 residues. Trimming removed 10 bases from V and 7 bases from J, with 16 bases in between. The CDR3 sequence: CANKTGSTEKLFF. The CDR3 region has the DNA TGCGCCAACAAGACAGGTTCGACTGAAAAACTGTTTTTT.

The chain carries TRBV6-6 and TRBJ2-7, with 8 nucleotides matching TRBD2. Germline V CDR1 and CDR2: MNHNY, SVGAGI (reference sequence). Germline trimming cut 0 bases from V and 3 bases from J; bases unmatched to any gene: 4. The CDR3 totals 15 residues. CDR3 residues: CASSYSAGGFYEQYF. CDR3 nucleotides: TGTGCCAGCAGTTACTCGGCGGGGGGTTTCTACGAGCAGTACTTC.

This rearrangement joins TRBV6-1 to TRBJ2-4, with unresolved D. From germline, CDR1 is MNHNS and CDR2 SASEGT. The CDR3 has 16 amino acids. The V end lost 2 bases, the J end lost 0 bases, and 11 bases lay between the germline ends. Here the CDR3 reads CASSESERLAKNIQYF. The CDR3 DNA sequence: TGTGCCAGCAGTGAATCTGAGCGACTAGCCAAAAACATTCAGTACTTC.

The J gene is TRBJ2-7, the V gene TRBV21-1; the table's D gene call, TRBD2, was not cross checked with the DNA. TRBV21-1 is annotated as a pseudogene. The CDR3 consists of 16 residues. The CDR3 sequence is CASILRSSSGGGEQYF. The CDR3, as DNA: TGTGCCAGCATCCTCCGTAGTTCTAGCGGGGGAGGCGAGCAGTACTTC.

The gene calls are TRBV5-1 and TRBJ1-3; no firm D call. Per germline, CDR1 SGHRS and CDR2 YFSETQ. V shed 7 bases and J shed 2 bases, with 16 bases lying between them. CDR3 length: 15 amino acids. The CDR3 loop is CASSPDNGPGNTIYF. CDR3 bases: TGCGCCAGCTCCCCAGACAATGGGCCTGGAAACACCATATATTTT.

The rearrangement links TRBV13 to TRBJ2-3, with 12 bases lining up with TRBD2. The CDR3 loop spans 18 amino acids. J was trimmed by 0 bases and V by 4 bases; bases with no gene match: 8. Germline V gene sequence: CDR1 PRHDT, CDR2 FYEKMQ (reference sequence). CDR3 DNA: TGTGCCAGCAGCTCATGGACTAGCGGGGTCTCTAGCACAGATACGCAGTATTTT. Translated, it gives CASSSWTSGVSSTDTQYF.

This sequence joins TRBV9 and TRBJ2-1; 8 nucleotides align to TRBD2. This CDR3 spans 16 amino acids. The ends lost 0 bases at V and 5 bases at J; junction bases unmatched: 7. Germline V gives CDR1 SGDLS, CDR2 YYNGEE. CDR3 sequence: CASSVVQRGSNNEQFF. The CDR3 DNA follows: TGTGCCAGCAGCGTAGTACAGCGGGGGAGCAACAATGAGCAGTTCTTC. The full variable domain, rest sourced from reference TRBV9 and TRBJ2-1, is DSGVTQTPKHLITATGQRVTLRCSPRSGDLSVYWYQQSLDQGLQFLIQYYNGEERAKGNILERFSAQQFPDLHSELNLSSLELGDSALYFCASSVVQRGSNNEQFFGPGTRLTVL.